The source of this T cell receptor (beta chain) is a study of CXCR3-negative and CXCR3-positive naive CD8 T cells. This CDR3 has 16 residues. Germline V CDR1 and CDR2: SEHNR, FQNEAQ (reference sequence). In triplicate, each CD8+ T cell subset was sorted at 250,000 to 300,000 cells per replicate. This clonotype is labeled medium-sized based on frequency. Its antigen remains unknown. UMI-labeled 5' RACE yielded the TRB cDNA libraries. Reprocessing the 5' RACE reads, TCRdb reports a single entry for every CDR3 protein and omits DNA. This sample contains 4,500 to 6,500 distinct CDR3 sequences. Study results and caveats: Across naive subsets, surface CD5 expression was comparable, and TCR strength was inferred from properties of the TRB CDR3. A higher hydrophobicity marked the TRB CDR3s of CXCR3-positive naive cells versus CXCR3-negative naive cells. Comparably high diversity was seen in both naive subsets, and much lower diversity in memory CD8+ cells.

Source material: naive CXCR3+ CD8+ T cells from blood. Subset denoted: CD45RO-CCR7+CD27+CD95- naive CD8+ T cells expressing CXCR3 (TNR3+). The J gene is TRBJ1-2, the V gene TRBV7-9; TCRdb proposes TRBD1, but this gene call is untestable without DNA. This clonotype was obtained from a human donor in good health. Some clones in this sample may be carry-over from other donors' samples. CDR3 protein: CASSFPPGQELYGYTF.